This record looks at one T cell receptor beta chain sequence and its context. The clone's antigen remains unknown. The sample holds no much larger clone one base away, and base qualities are not on file. This entry comes from a study of beta chain features in type 1 diabetes (dated by TCRdb to the late 2010s). Some background on the complete study: Patients and healthy donors did not differ in mean age, gender distribution, total cell number or subset yield. Regulatory and stem cell-like memory subsets were obtained from only 8 patients and about eight healthy donors, while naive and central memory subsets were obtained from all 30 or so donors. The study compared TCRB repertoires of sorted circulating CD4+ T cell subsets between recently diagnosed type 1 diabetes patients and matched healthy donors. Across all samples, almost 110 million sorted cells were examined, and cell number per subset correlated strongly with RNA yield. General conclusions and limits of the study: HLA sub-analyses involved small numbers of individuals, so any influence of HLA type on TCRB rearrangement remained unresolved. Naive, central memory and regulatory TCRB repertoires appeared more similar among patients than among healthy donors. In all four CD4+ subsets, TCRB CDR3 length was moderately but significantly shorter in type 1 diabetes patients. Because cDNA rather than genomic DNA was sequenced, highly expressing activated cells could have been over-represented, although no difference in activation and CD3 levels was found between groups. Shorter templates might have been favored by PCR, but patient and control samples were amplified and corrected together, so both groups would have been affected equally by any skew. At VDJ recombination sites, patients with type 1 diabetes made fewer insertions and deleted more nucleotides, a pattern implying thymic rearrangement abnormalities.

The High Capacity cDNA Reverse Transcription Kit was used to reverse transcribe all of the isolated RNA, meaning that expressed TCRB transcripts were what got sequenced. Deep immunoSEQ sequencing was applied to naive, central memory and regulatory T cell samples, giving an average of approximately 3.8 million total reads per sample. Sorted cells were lysed in RLT buffer and RNA was extracted with DNase-treated RNeasy Micro or Mini kits, depending on cell number. Each cell subset was processed separately to prevent cross-contamination, with patient and healthy donor samples processed together. The immunoSEQ multiplex PCR was used to amplify TCRB sequences from cDNA, generating 87-bp fragments that spanned the CDR3 region. Amplicons were sequenced on the Illumina HiSeq platform. Per the authors' processing: Synthetic template baselines were used to correct PCR bias computationally, reads within Hamming distance 2 were collapsed together, and singletons that could not be merged were discarded. Reads were aligned against IMGT to assign V, D and J genes, CDR3 length and insertions or deletions at six rearrangement sites. Within each subset, clonotype counts were normalized to sorted cell number, after which true diversity and Gini coefficients were computed with the tcR R package. The overlap coefficient, calculated on TCRB nucleotide sequences, was used to measure repertoire sharing. Out-of-frame TCRB sequences from naive cells were analyzed as a proxy for the pre-selection repertoire. TCRdb holds this immuneACCESS table with in-frame rearrangements only. Some clones are missing; in checked studies, unresolved V genes explain under half, and the rest has no known cause. V and J calls and clone size come straight from that table; D and trimming were deduced from the DNA. The table for this sample lists 300,000 to 450,000 clones; 10% to 15% of them were counted only once. Clones ranked in the top ten supply less than 0.02% of the sample.

In the germline V gene, CDR1 corresponds to SNHLY and CDR2 to FYNNEI. V was cut back by 2 bases and J by 2 bases, leaving a gap of 9 bases between them. The CDR3, cysteine through phenylalanine, is 14 amino acids long. The sequence is cut down to CDR3 DNA, 42 bases in frame from base 1. Each donor gave one peripheral blood draw, approximately 120 mL on average, collected into heparinised tubes. A BD FACSAria II was used to sort naive, central memory, regulatory and stem cell-like memory CD4+ T cells with a panel that included CD45RO, CCR7, CD25, CD127, CD95 and CD27. All sorted populations exceeded 95% purity. Right away, PBMCs were isolated by Lymphoprep density gradient centrifugation and were stained directly, with no culture step. So that batch effects would be minimized, each experiment stained and sorted samples in pairs, pairing one healthy donor with one patient.

Source material: naive CD4+ T cells from blood. Interpreted using the paper, the cell subset or site label stands for: true naive CD4+ T cells. The receptor was isolated from a man between 18 and 35 years old in good health. In this chain, TRBV2 is recombined with TRBJ1-2; confidence is insufficient to name the D gene. Here the CDR3 is given as CASSETGGNYGYTF. The bases read TGTGCCAGCAGTGAAACCGGCGGAAACTATGGCTACACCTTC.